The T cell receptor beta chain described here comes from a study of T cells in Graves' hyperthyroidism and ophthalmopathy. Study-level information: Once the initial diagnosis was made, peripheral blood was obtained before any treatment. Study results and limitations: The model anticipated ophthalmopathy a median around 6 months pre-onset. Most thyroid-expanded clonotypes above 0.001 were also found in blood.

This CDR3 region has 18 residues. The trim removed 6 bases at V and 1 base at J, leaving 16 bases unmatched. Germline V CDR1 and CDR2: DFQATT, SNEGSKA (reference sequence). PBMCs came from more than 8.5 ml fresh peripheral blood. This clonotype was recorded at least ten times. What it binds is not known. Amplified TCR beta CDR3 regions derived from RNA transcripts. TCR CDR3 underwent first-round RT-PCR with the HTBI primer set. MiXCR, applied by TCRdb to the multiplex PCR reads, yields one record per CDR3 protein. Of more than 450,000 distinct CDR3 sequences in the sample, around 15% were seen once. Source material: blood. The origin of this receptor is a woman aged 40 to 50 with Graves' hyperthyroidism. The rearrangement uses TRBV20-1 and TRBJ1-4; 8 nucleotides align to TRBD1. CDR3 amino acids: CSARSQDREQITNEKLFF. The CDR3 DNA reads TGCAGTGCCCGATCACAGGACAGGGAACAAATAACTAATGAAAAACTGTTTTTT.